Listed below are T cell receptor beta chains from one sample, sequenced in a study of cytomegalovirus exposure and HLA in healthy donors. Assay used: immunoSEQ multiplex PCR; TCRdb lists only in-frame clones, some missing. The profile shows fewer than 200,000 clones, around 76% of them singletons. The source material was PBMCs. All receptors come from a female donor in good health and CMV-seronegative. Both conserved end residues are trimmed from each CDR3. The D gene is left open where the match is weak.

V gene: TRBV30; D gene: TRBD1; J gene: TRBJ1-1; CDR3 protein: AWGMTGLTEAF
V gene: TRBV5-6; D gene: NA; J gene: TRBJ1-4; CDR3 protein: ASSLTGAKLF
V gene: TRBV6-1; D gene: NA; J gene: TRBJ2-1; CDR3 protein: ASSEPRGFYNEQF
V gene: TRBV6-5; D gene: TRBD1; J gene: TRBJ1-2; CDR3 protein: ASSPGQDRSYGYT
V gene: TRBV6-5; D gene: TRBD2; J gene: TRBJ2-1; CDR3 protein: ASSLAGGPYNEQF
V gene: TRBV9; D gene: NA; J gene: TRBJ2-1; CDR3 protein: ASSVDGGYNEQF
V gene: TRBV7-8; D gene: NA; J gene: TRBJ1-3; CDR3 protein: ASSLISGNTIY
V gene: TRBV18; D gene: NA; J gene: TRBJ1-1; CDR3 protein: ASSEVTEAF
V gene: TRBV5-4; D gene: NA; J gene: TRBJ2-2; CDR3 protein: ASSLPLGELF
V gene: TRBV7-9; D gene: NA; J gene: TRBJ1-2; CDR3 protein: ASSLEVWGANYGYT
V gene: TRBV5-1; D gene: TRBD1; J gene: TRBJ2-3; CDR3 protein: ASSWGQASTDTQY
V gene: TRBV10-3; D gene: TRBD1; J gene: TRBJ1-5; CDR3 protein: AISGSRTGGNQPQH
V gene: TRBV27; D gene: NA; J gene: TRBJ1-6; CDR3 protein: ASSWTANSPLH
V gene: TRBV21-1; D gene: NA; J gene: TRBJ2-7; CDR3 protein: ASNKEFVFSREQY
V gene: TRBV20-1; D gene: NA; J gene: TRBJ2-3; CDR3 protein: SARTGGTQY
V gene: TRBV4-1; D gene: NA; J gene: TRBJ2-5; CDR3 protein: ASSRTGHDQETQY
V gene: TRBV15; D gene: NA; J gene: TRBJ2-1; CDR3 protein: ATSRDRGTGTENEQF
V gene: TRBV19; D gene: TRBD1; J gene: TRBJ1-1; CDR3 protein: ASSPDRDWAF
V gene: TRBV2; D gene: TRBD1; J gene: TRBJ1-2; CDR3 protein: ASGGTGGSYGYT
V gene: TRBV5-1; D gene: NA; J gene: TRBJ1-5; CDR3 protein: ASSLSGGRDQPQH
V gene: TRBV10-3; D gene: TRBD1; J gene: TRBJ2-7; CDR3 protein: AISLTGTGVYEQY
V gene: TRBV6-6; D gene: TRBD1; J gene: TRBJ2-1; CDR3 protein: ASSRGQGDVNEQF
V gene: TRBV7-2; D gene: NA; J gene: TRBJ1-1; CDR3 protein: ASSLGGYRAGTEAF
V gene: TRBV7-9; D gene: NA; J gene: TRBJ1-1; CDR3 protein: ASSLGRDTGNTEAF
V gene: TRBV5-1; D gene: NA; J gene: TRBJ2-2; CDR3 protein: ASSFGGYTGELF
V gene: TRBV5-1; D gene: TRBD2; J gene: TRBJ2-5; CDR3 protein: ASTLYGGDQETQY
V gene: TRBV10-3; D gene: TRBD1; J gene: TRBJ2-7; CDR3 protein: AISFGTAYEQY
V gene: TRBV7-9; D gene: NA; J gene: TRBJ2-5; CDR3 protein: ASSLTRETQY